The 5 T cell receptor beta chains below come from one sample, sequenced in a study of cytomegalovirus exposure and HLA in healthy donors. The PCR employed 60 Vbeta primers together with 13 Jbeta primers. Data came from immunoSEQ multiplex PCR; TCRdb stores just in-frame clones and leaves some out. Found here are tens of thousands of clones, around 90% of them singletons; the top ten hold about 2.3%. Sequences were obtained from PBMCs. These receptors all stem from a man between 18 and 35 years old in good health and CMV-seronegative.

The chain combines TRBV5-1 with TRBJ2-1, with 11 bases lining up with TRBD2. This CDR3 has 14 amino acids. Germline V gives CDR1 SGHRS, CDR2 YFSETQ. Trimming took 2 bases from V and 8 from J; bases not matched to a gene: 3. CDR3 coding DNA: TGCGCCAGCAGCTTAACTAGCGGGAGTCATGAGCAGTTCTTC. Amino acids: CASSLTSGSHEQFF.

V and J are TRBV10-3 and TRBJ2-3; D gene uncertain. V was pared by 11 bases and J by 2 bases, with 17 bases between. This CDR3 has 14 amino acids. Germline CDR1 is ENHRY and CDR2 is SYGVKD. CDR3 amino acids: CAVKTGPNTDTQYF. In DNA, the CDR3 is TGTGCCGTCAAGACTGGCCCTAACACAGATACGCAGTATTTT.

This clone occurred once. The chain links TRBV18 to TRBJ2-1, with D perhaps TRBD2 (5 bases). Per the germline V gene, CDR1 is KGHSH and CDR2 is LQKENI. The V end lost 3 bases, the J end lost 5 bases, and 14 bases lay between the germline ends. This CDR3 is built from 15 residues. The CDR3 bases are TGTGCCAGCTCACCGGCCGGGCGGGCAAACAATGAGCAGTTCTTC. Protein product: CASSPAGRANNEQFF.

The rearrangement joins TRBV4-2 to TRBJ2-1; D call uncertain. This CDR3 is built from 16 residues. Germline-derived CDR1 and CDR2 are LGHNA and YNFKEQ. Trimming took 4 bases from V and 0 from J, leaving 13 bases between them. CDR3 sequence: CASSLAGGSSYNEQFF. The DNA of the CDR3 is TGTGCCAGCAGCCTCGCCGGCGGCAGCTCCTACAATGAGCAGTTCTTC.

The chain has TRBV5-6 and TRBJ2-6; TRBD1 might be the D (5 bases). The V end lost 2 bases, the J end lost 4 bases, and 10 bases lay between the germline ends. CDR1 is SGHDT and CDR2 is YYEEEE in the germline V gene. This CDR3 region has 15 residues. The CDR3 bases are TGTGCCAGCAGCTTCCTCGGACAAGGGGCCAACGTCCTGACTTTC. Encoded protein: CASSFLGQGANVLTF.